The 8 T cell receptor beta chains given below trace back to one sample, sequenced in a study of control samples from healthy donors and cancer patients. Sequencing used immunoSEQ multiplex PCR; TCRdb keeps in-frame clones, though not all of them. The table lists about 120,000 clones, 90% to 95% of them singletons, with 7.8% in the top ten. The material sequenced was blood. These receptors were collected from a woman aged 18-30 years in good health.

The V gene is TRBV6-6, the J gene TRBJ1-5; D perhaps matches TRBD1 (5 bases). CDR1 and CDR2 from the germline V gene are MNHNY and SVGAGI (reference sequence). V lost 0 bases to trimming and J lost 9 bases, with 9 bases between them. The CDR3 length is 13 residues. CDR3 region: CASSYSEQGPQHF. The DNA of the CDR3 is TGTGCCAGCAGTTACTCGGAGCAGGGGCCCCAGCATTTT.

Here the CDR3 DNA reads TGTGCCAGCAGTTTTGGGGGAGGGGACGCGAACACTGAAGCTTTCTTT. Its translation: CASSFGGGDANTEAFF. This chain connects TRBV28 to TRBJ1-1; possible D gene TRBD1, 5 bases. V was shortened by 3 bases and J by 1 base, with 15 bases between the two germline ends. Germline loops: CDR1 MDHEN, CDR2 SYDVKM. This CDR3 has 16 residues. The full variable domain, completed using reference TRBV28 and TRBJ1-1, is DVKVTQSSRYLVKRTGEKVFLECVQDMDHENMFWYRQDPGLGLRLIYFSYDVKMKEKGDIPEGYSVSREKKERFSLILESASTNQTSMYLCASSFGGGDANTEAFFGQGTRLTVV.

The genes are TRBV2 and TRBJ2-5; 11 bases are shared with TRBD2. CDR3 length equals 18 residues. Germline CDR1 SNHLY, CDR2 FYNNEI. V was pared by 4 bases and J by 6 bases, with 16 bases of the junction left unmatched. The CDR3 loop reads CASSVQLVGASGGKTQYF. The DNA of the CDR3 is TGTGCCAGCAGTGTTCAACTCGTGGGGGCTAGCGGGGGGAAGACCCAGTACTTC.

A single count supports this clone. This chain links TRBV27 with TRBJ2-3; D is unresolved. With 5 bases removed from V and 7 bases from J, the gap between germline ends came to 19 bases. CDR3 length equals 15 residues. Germline-derived CDR1 and CDR2 are MNHEY and SMNVEV (reference sequence). The CDR3, as DNA: TGTGCCAGCAGTCATCCCGACCCCGCTTTCCATACGCAGTATTTT. This encodes CASSHPDPAFHTQYF.

The gene calls are TRBV7-9 and TRBJ1-2; D is unclear. The CDR3 extends over 14 amino acids. The V end lost 5 bases, the J end lost 1 base, and 11 bases lay between the germline ends. Germline V gene data show CDR1 as SEHNR and CDR2 as FQNEAQ (reference sequence). The CDR3 DNA reads as TGTGCCAGCAGCCCCCGGCTCTATAACTATGGCTACACCTTC. This translates into CASSPRLYNYGYTF. The full variable domain, completed using reference TRBV7-9 and TRBJ1-2, is DTGVSQNPRHKITKRGQNVTFRCDPISEHNRLYWYRQTLGQGPEFLTYFQNEAQLEKSRLLSDRFSAERPKGSFSTLEIQRTEQGDSAMYLCASSPRLYNYGYTFGSGTRLTVV.

This clone appeared once. The V call is TRBV5-1, the J call TRBJ2-2; 7 bases are a match to TRBD1. Germline V gene lookup returns CDR1 SGHRS and CDR2 YFSETQ. This CDR3 is built from 14 residues. V was pared by 2 bases and J by 4 bases, with 2 bases of the junction left unmatched. The CDR3: CASSLQGITGELFF. The CDR3, as DNA: TGCGCCAGCAGCTTACAGGGGATCACCGGGGAGCTGTTTTTT. The whole variable domain, remainder taken from reference TRBV5-1 and TRBJ2-2, is KAGVTQTPRYLIKTRGQQVTLSCSPISGHRSVSWYQQTPGQGLQFLFEYFSETQRNKGNFPGRFSGRQFSNSRSEMNVSTLELGDSALYLCASSLQGITGELFFGEGSRLTVL.

The gene calls are TRBV30 and TRBJ1-1, with unresolved D. CDR1 GTSNPN and CDR2 SVGIG come from the germline V gene (reference sequence). This CDR3 spans 12 amino acids. The ends were cut back, 0 bases at V and 7 bases at J, with 9 bases in the middle. The chain's CDR3 is CAWSVLELEAFF. The CDR3 DNA reads as TGTGCCTGGAGTGTATTGGAGCTTGAAGCTTTCTTT.

The chain combines TRBV5-1 with TRBJ1-6; TRBD1 is a possible D gene (6 bases). Germline assignment: CDR1 SGHRS and CDR2 YFSETQ. The CDR3 contains 15 residues. V dropped 3 bases and J dropped 0 bases, with 7 bases sitting between them. The CDR3 bases are TGCGCCAGCAGCTCGGACAGCTCCTATAATTCACCCCTCCACTTT. The encoded protein is CASSSDSSYNSPLHF.